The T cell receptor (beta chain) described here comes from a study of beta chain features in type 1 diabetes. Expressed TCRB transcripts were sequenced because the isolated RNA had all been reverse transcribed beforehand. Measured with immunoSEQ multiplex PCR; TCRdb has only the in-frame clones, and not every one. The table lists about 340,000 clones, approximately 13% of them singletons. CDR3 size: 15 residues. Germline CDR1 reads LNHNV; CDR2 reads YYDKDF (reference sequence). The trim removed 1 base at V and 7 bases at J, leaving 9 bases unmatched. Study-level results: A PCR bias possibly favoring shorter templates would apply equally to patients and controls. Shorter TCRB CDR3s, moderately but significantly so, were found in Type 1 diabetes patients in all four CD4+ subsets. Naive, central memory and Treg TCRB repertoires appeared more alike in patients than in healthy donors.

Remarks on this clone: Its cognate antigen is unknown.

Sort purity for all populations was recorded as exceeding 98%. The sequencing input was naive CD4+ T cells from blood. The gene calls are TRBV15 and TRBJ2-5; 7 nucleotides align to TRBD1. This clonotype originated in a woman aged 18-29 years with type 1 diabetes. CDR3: CATSRGATGDRTQYF. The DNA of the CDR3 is TGTGCCACCAGCAGAGGGGCAACAGGGGATAGGACCCAGTACTTC.